A selection of T cell receptor beta chains follows, all from one sample in a study of T cell repertoires in cytomegalovirus infection. TCRdb passed the reads through MiXCR, listing each CDR3 protein once. The table shows roughly 860,000 distinct CDR3 sequences, with about 33% occurring only once. Their antigens remain unidentified. Sample: cultured CD8+ T cells from PBMCs, taken from culture after CMV antigen stimulation. The receptors derive from a human donor in good health (CMV status not recorded). Some clones in this sample may be carry-over from other donors' samples. Each CDR3 is given with its conserved first and last residue. A D gene is named only where the DNA matches it firmly. The listing skips clone size in some rows; elsewhere it reads once, few, many or a size class.

TRBJ2-3 . TRBV10-3 . TGTGCCATCCACGAAGGGGGGGCGGTAGATACGCAGTATTTT CAIHEGGAVDTQYF
TRBJ1-1 . TRBV12-3/TRBV12-4 . TGTGCCAGCAGTTTGGTGGCCCCCCTGGTAGAGGCTTTCTTT CASSLVAPLVEAFF
TRBJ1-2 . TRBV9 few TGTGCCAGCAGCGTAAGTAGAAGAGGGCCGGATGGCTACACCTTC CASSVSRRGPDGYTF
TRBJ2-1 TRBD2 TRBV12-3/TRBV12-4 . TGTGCCAGCAGTTTTGATTCGGGACTAGGTTCCAATGAGCAGTTCTTC CASSFDSGLGSNEQFF
TRBJ1-1 . TRBV6-2/TRBV6-3 . TGTGCCAGCAGTTACATTTTGGGGGTGAACACTGAAGCTTTCTTT CASSYILGVNTEAFF
TRBJ2-6 TRBD1 TRBV6-1 . TGTGCCAGCACGATAGGGACAGGATCTGGGGCCAACGTCCTGACTTTC CASTIGTGSGANVLTF
TRBJ1-1 . TRBV2 . TGTGCCAGCAAGGGGGTCCCATTGAACACTGAAGCTTTCTTT CASKGVPLNTEAFF
TRBJ2-3 TRBD2 TRBV7-3 few TGTGCCAGCAGCTTAACTAGCGGGGGGACCTCTAGCACAGATACGCAGTATTTT CASSLTSGGTSSTDTQYF
TRBJ2-2 . TRBV6-2/TRBV6-3 . TGTGCCAGCAGTTACCCACAGGGTTCCGGGGAGCTGTTTTTT CASSYPQGSGELFF
TRBJ1-5 . TRBV19 . TGTGCCAGTAGTTCCTGGGGGGAAGGTCAGCCCCAGCATTTT CASSSWGEGQPQHF
TRBJ2-3 . TRBV27 . TGTGCCAGCAGTTTATTCACAGGGACCACAGATACGCAGTATTTT CASSLFTGTTDTQYF
TRBJ2-3 TRBD2 TRBV6-5 . TGTGCCAGCAGTAATAGCGGGGGTACAGATACGCAGTATTTT CASSNSGGTDTQYF
TRBJ1-4 . TRBV3-1 . TGTGCCAGCAGCCGGACCCTGGGGTATGAAAAACTGTTTTTT CASSRTLGYEKLFF
TRBJ2-5 TRBD2 TRBV7-2 few TGTGCCAGCAGTTGGACTAGCGGGGGGGCTGGGGAGGGAGAAGAGACCCAGTACTTC CASSWTSGGAGEGEETQYF
TRBJ1-6 . TRBV12-3/TRBV12-4 . TGTGCCAGCAGTTTAGGGGAAAGAAATTCACCCCTCCACTTT CASSLGERNSPLHF
TRBJ2-5 TRBD2 TRBV7-6 many TGTGCCAGCAGCTTAGTCTCTAGCGGGGGGGCCGAAGAGACCCAGTACTTC CASSLVSSGGAEETQYF
TRBJ1-1 . TRBV12-3/TRBV12-4 . TGTGCCAGCACCCCGGACGGGAACACTGAAGCTTTCTTT CASTPDGNTEAFF
TRBJ2-1 TRBD2 TRBV18 . TGTGCCAGCTCACTGGAGACTAGCGGGGGATACAATGAGCAGTTCTTC CASSLETSGGYNEQFF
TRBJ1-1 . TRBV19 few TGTGCCATTTCAACAGGGTATGGACCCGAAGCTTTCTTT CAISTGYGPEAFF
TRBJ2-7 . TRBV7-9 . TGTGCCAGCAGCTTAGCGTGGGGTCCTTTGTACGAGCAGTACTTC CASSLAWGPLYEQYF
TRBJ1-4 TRBD1 TRBV20-1 few TGCAGTGCTAGGTCCCCCATGGGGGGGACAGGAAAACTGTTTTTT CSARSPMGGTGKLFF
TRBJ2-1 . TRBV7-3 few TGTGCCAGCAGCTTGAGTGGAGGGGTGGCCGATGAGCAGTTCTTC CASSLSGGVADEQFF
TRBJ2-5 TRBD2 TRBV27 few TGTGCCACCGTTCCTAGCGGGGGGGCCCTGCGGGAGACCCAGTACTTC CATVPSGGALRETQYF
TRBJ1-1 TRBD1 TRBV7-2 many TGTGCCAGCAGCTTAGGATGGGACAGGGGAAGTGCTGAAGCTTTCTTT CASSLGWDRGSAEAFF
TRBJ2-1 . TRBV4-1 few TGCGCCAGCAGCCAGAGGGGCGGTGGGGGCGATGAGCAGTTCTTC CASSQRGGGGDEQFF
TRBJ2-5 . TRBV6-5 few TGTGCCAGCAGCCCACGGGGCACGCAAGAGACCCAGTACTTC CASSPRGTQETQYF
TRBJ2-1 TRBD2 TRBV27 . TGTGCCACCAATACCGGGACTAGCTCCTACAATGAGCAGTTCTTC CATNTGTSSYNEQFF
TRBJ1-6 . TRBV6-2/TRBV6-3 . TGTGCCACCACAACCAACCTACTACCCCTCCACTTT CATTTNLLPLHF
TRBJ2-2 TRBD1 TRBV5-1 . TGCGCCAGCAGCTTGGGGACAGGGGGAATCGGGGAGCTGTTTTTT CASSLGTGGIGELFF
TRBJ1-2 . TRBV14 . TGTGCCAGCAGCCAAGGGGCAGGGATTATCTATGGCTACACCTTC CASSQGAGIIYGYTF
TRBJ1-3 TRBD1 TRBV6-6 . TGTGCCAACCCCCCACAGGGGAAGTCTGGAAACACCATATATTTT CANPPQGKSGNTIYF
TRBJ1-2 TRBD1 TRBV27 . TGTGCCAGCAGTTTATACCCCGACAGGGCCTCCTATGGCTACACCTTC CASSLYPDRASYGYTF
TRBJ1-1 . TRBV6-9 . TGTGCCAGCAGCCAAACACCGGGACGAATGGTGGCTGAAGCTTTCTTT CASSQTPGRMVAEAFF
TRBJ1-1 . TRBV28 many TGTGCCAGCAGCCGGGGGGAATCGTACTACATTGAAGCTTTCTTT CASSRGESYYIEAFF
TRBJ1-3 . TRBV7-3 . TGTGCCAGCAGCTTCAACCGGCCGGGCCTTCTTTTT CASSFNRPGLLF
TRBJ2-5 . TRBV27 . TGTGCCAGCACCAGAATGGGACCCGGGGCCGGAGAGACCCAGTACTTC CASTRMGPGAGETQYF
TRBJ2-6 . TRBV7-9 . TGTGCCAGCAGCGCTGTTGCATACTACAACTCTGGGGCCAACGTCCTGACTTTC CASSAVAYYNSGANVLTF
TRBJ2-2 TRBD1 TRBV10-1 . TGCGCCAGCAGTTACCGACAGGGAGAGACCGGGGAGCTGTTTTTT CASSYRQGETGELFF
TRBJ1-2 . TRBV7-9 few TGTGCCAGCAGCGGGAACCGGGAGATCTATGGCTACACCTTC CASSGNREIYGYTF
TRBJ2-1 . TRBV19 . TGTGCCAGTAGTATGGCCGGGGGAGATTACAATGAGCAGTTCTTC CASSMAGGDYNEQFF
TRBJ2-3 . TRBV7-9 few TGTGCCAGCGACGCGGGACAGATAAGCACAGATACGCAGTATTTT CASDAGQISTDTQYF
TRBJ1-2 . TRBV7-9 few TGTGCCTCACGGGGGGACGCCTATGGCTACACCTTC CASRGDAYGYTF
TRBJ1-1 . TRBV6-5 many TGTGCCAGCAGTTACTCCTTGAGGCAGTCCAACACTGAAGCTTTCTTT CASSYSLRQSNTEAFF
TRBJ1-5 . TRBV4-1 . TGCGCCAGCAGCCAAGGACAAAAAAGCAATCAGCCCCAGCATTTT CASSQGQKSNQPQHF
TRBJ2-7 . TRBV15 few TGTGCCACCAGCTCCTATTCGGCGATGTATGGTCTCGAGCAGTACTTC CATSSYSAMYGLEQYF